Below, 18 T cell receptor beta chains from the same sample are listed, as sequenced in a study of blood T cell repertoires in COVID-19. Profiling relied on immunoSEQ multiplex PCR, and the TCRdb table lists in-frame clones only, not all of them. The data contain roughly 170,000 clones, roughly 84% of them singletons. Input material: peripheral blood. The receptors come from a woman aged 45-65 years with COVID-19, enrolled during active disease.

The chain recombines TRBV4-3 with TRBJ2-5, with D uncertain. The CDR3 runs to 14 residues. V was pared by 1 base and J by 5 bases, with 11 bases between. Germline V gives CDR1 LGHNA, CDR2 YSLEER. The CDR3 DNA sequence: TGCGCCAGCAGCCAAGGTCTAGTAACCGAGACCCAGTACTTC. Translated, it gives CASSQGLVTETQYF.

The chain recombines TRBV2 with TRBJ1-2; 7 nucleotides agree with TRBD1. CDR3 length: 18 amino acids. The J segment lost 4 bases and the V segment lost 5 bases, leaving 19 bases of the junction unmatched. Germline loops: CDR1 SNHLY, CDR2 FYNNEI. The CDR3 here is CASSLISQTGIGVYGYTF. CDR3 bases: TGTGCCAGCAGTTTAATATCACAGACAGGGATAGGGGTCTATGGCTACACCTTC. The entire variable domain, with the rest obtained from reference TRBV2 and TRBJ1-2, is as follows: EPEVTQTPSHQVTQMGQEVILRCVPISNHLYFYWYRQILGQKVEFLVSFYNNEISEKSEIFDDQFSVERPDGSNFTLKIRSTKLEDSAMYFCASSLISQTGIGVYGYTFGSGTRLTVV.

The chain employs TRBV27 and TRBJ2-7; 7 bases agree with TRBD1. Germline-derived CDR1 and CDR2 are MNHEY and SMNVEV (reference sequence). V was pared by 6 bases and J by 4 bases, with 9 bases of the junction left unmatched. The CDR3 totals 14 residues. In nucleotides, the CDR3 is TGTGCCAGCAGCGAGGACAGGTCGATTTACGAGCAGTACTTC. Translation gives CASSEDRSIYEQYF.

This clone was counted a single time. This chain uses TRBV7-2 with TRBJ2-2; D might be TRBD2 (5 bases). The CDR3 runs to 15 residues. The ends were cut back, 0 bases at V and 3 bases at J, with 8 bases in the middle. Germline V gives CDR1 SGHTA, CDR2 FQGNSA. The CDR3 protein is CASSLALGDTGELFF. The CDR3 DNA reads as TGTGCCAGCAGCTTAGCGCTCGGGGACACCGGGGAGCTGTTTTTT.

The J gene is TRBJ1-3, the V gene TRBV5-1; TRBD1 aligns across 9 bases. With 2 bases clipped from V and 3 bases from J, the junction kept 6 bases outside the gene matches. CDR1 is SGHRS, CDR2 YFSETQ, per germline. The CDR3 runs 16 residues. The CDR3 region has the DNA TGCGCCAGCAGCTTAACCGGGACAGGGTATGGAAACACCATATATTTT. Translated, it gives CASSLTGTGYGNTIYF.

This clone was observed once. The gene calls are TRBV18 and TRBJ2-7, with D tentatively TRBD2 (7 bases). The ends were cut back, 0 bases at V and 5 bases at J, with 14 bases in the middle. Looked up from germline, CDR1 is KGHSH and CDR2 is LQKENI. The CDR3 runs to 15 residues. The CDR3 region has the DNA TGTGCCAGCTCACCACCGAGGAGGGGGGGTGACGAGCAGTACTTC. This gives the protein CASSPPRRGGDEQYF.

CDR3 residues: CAWMEALGEIRGQGLPLHF. CDR3 bases: TGTGCCTGGATGGAGGCTTTGGGGGAAATTCGGGGACAGGGGCTACCCCTCCACTTT. The genes are TRBV30 and TRBJ1-6; 10 bases map to TRBD1. Unmatched junction bases numbered 24, after V lost 4 bases and J lost 12 bases. CDR3 length: 19 residues. Germline loops: CDR1 GTSNPN, CDR2 SVGIG (reference sequence).

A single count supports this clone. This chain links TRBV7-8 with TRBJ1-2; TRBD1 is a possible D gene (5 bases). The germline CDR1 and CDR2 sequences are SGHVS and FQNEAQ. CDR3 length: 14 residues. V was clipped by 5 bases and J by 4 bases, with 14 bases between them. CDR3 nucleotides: TGTGCCAGCAGCCCCCGCGGGACGGCCTATGGCTACACCTTC. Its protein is CASSPRGTAYGYTF.

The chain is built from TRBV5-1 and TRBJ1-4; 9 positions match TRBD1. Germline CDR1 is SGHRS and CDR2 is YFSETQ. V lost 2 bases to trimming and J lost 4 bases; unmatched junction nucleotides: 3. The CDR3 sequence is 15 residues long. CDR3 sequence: CASSLQGADNEKLFF. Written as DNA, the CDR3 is TGCGCCAGCAGCTTACAGGGGGCGGATAATGAAAAACTGTTTTTT.

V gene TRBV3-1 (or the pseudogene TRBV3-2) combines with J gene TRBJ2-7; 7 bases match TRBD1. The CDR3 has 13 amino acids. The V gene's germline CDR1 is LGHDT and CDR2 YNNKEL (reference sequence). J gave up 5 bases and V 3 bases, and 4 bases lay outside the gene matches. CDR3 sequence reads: CASSQTGKHEQYF. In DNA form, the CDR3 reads TGTGCCAGCAGCCAGACAGGGAAGCACGAGCAGTACTTC.

CDR3 coding DNA: TGTGCCAGCAGCTTAACAGGGAAAAGCACTGAAGCTTTCTTT. Translating gives CASSLTGKSTEAFF. The chain joins TRBV7-9 to TRBJ1-1; possibly TRBD1 for D (6 bases). In germline, CDR1 is SEHNR, CDR2 FQNEAQ (reference sequence). The CDR3 has 14 amino acids. Trimming shortened V by 2 bases and J by 4 bases, and 11 bases separated the two germline ends. The full variable domain, its missing parts supplied by reference TRBV7-9 and TRBJ1-1, is DTGVSQNPRHKITKRGQNVTFRCDPISEHNRLYWYRQTLGQGPEFLTYFQNEAQLEKSRLLSDRFSAERPKGSFSTLEIQRTEQGDSAMYLCASSLTGKSTEAFFGQGTRLTVV.

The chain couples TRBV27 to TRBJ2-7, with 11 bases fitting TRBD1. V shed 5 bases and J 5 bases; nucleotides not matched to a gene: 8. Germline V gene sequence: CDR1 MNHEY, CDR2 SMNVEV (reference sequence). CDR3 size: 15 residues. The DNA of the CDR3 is TGTGCCAGCAGTACCGCCGGGACAGGGGGTCACGAGCAGTACTTC. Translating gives CASSTAGTGGHEQYF.

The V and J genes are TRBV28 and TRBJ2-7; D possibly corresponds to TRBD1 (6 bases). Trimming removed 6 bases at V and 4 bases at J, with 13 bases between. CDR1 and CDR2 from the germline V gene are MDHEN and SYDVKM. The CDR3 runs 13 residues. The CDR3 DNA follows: TGTGCCAGCAGGGCGGCACAGGGTTACGAGCAGTACTTC. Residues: CASRAAQGYEQYF.

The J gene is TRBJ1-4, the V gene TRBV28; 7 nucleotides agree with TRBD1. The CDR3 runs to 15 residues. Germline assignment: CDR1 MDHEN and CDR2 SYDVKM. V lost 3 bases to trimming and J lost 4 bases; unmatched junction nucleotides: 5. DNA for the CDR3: TGTGCCAGCAGTTTGACAGGGCTTAATAATGAAAAACTGTTTTTT. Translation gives CASSLTGLNNEKLFF.

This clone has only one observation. CDR3 region: CASSESGTAADTQYF. The CDR3 DNA is TGTGCCAGCAGCGAGAGCGGGACTGCGGCAGATACGCAGTATTTT. The chain has TRBV7-3 and TRBJ2-3, with 7 positions matching TRBD2. The CDR3 has 15 residues. Germline V CDR1 and CDR2: SGHTA, FQGTGA. V shed 5 bases and J 4 bases; nucleotides not matched to a gene: 9.

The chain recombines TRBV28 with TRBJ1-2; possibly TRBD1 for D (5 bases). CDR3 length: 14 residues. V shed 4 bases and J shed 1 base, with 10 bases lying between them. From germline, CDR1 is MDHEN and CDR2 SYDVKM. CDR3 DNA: TGTGCCAGCAGTTCCGCGACAGTTAACTATGGCTACACCTTC. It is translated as CASSSATVNYGYTF.

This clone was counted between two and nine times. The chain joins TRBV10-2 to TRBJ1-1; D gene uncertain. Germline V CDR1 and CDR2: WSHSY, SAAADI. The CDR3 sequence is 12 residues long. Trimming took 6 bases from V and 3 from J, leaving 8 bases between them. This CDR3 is CASRTGYTEAFF. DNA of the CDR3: TGCGCCAGCAGGACGGGTTACACTGAAGCTTTCTTT.

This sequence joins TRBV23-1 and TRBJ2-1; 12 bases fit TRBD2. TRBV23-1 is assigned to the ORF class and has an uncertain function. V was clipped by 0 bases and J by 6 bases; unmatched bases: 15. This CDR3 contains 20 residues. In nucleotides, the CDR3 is TGCGCCAGCAGTCAATCGTCCCGAGCCAGGACTAGCGGGGAAAGCAATGAGCAGTTCTTC. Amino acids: CASSQSSRARTSGESNEQFF.